This T cell receptor (beta chain) was found in a study of blood T cell repertoires in COVID-19. Turning to the study itself: Spain, Italy and the United States supplied samples that represented acute and convalescent COVID-19. T cells, B-cell-depleted T cells, or PBMCs provided the cDNA or gDNA that served as material.

Produced via immunoSEQ multiplex PCR; TCRdb's table is partial and in-frame only. The sample lists 200,000 to 300,000 clones; roughly 88% were seen once. Germline V gives CDR1 GTSNPN, CDR2 SVGIG (reference sequence). The V segment lost 2 bases and the J segment 5 bases; nucleotides outside the gene matches: 14. The CDR3 sequence is 16 residues long. The chain uses TRBV30 and TRBJ2-5; TRBD2 matches 7 bases. The sample consisted of peripheral blood. The TCR comes from a woman between 25 and 40 years old with acute or convalescent COVID-19. The CDR3 nucleotides are TGTGCCTGGAGTACGGGCTTCAGCGGGGCCATGGAGACCCAGTACTTC. Translated, it gives CAWSTGFSGAMETQYF. Combining the CDR3 with reference TRBV30 and TRBJ2-5 gives the whole variable domain SQTIHQWPATLVQPVGSPLSLECTVEGTSNPNLYWYRQAAGRGLQLLFYSVGIGQISSEVPQNLSASRPQDRQFILSSKKLLLSDSGFYLCAWSTGFSGAMETQYFGPGTRLLVL.